This T cell receptor (beta chain) was found in a study of blood T cells in healthy people across ages. Then a second PCR, running roughly 7 to 11 cycles, was carried out with a sample-barcoded 5' primer and a J-beta primer mix. TCRdb fed the 5' RACE reads into MiXCR, producing one record per CDR3 protein. The sample has 1.5 million to 2 million distinct CDR3 sequences; roughly 28% are singletons. Remarks on this clonotype: The junction differs from germline at one of its ends, possibly a read error.

This CDR3 has 15 amino acids. CDR1 is DFQATT and CDR2 is SNEGSKA in the germline V gene (reference sequence). Total RNA extraction produced at least 5.5 micrograms (per sample) for the study. V usage is TRBV20-1 and J usage is TRBJ2-7, with 9 bases matching TRBD1. This receptor was obtained from a woman aged 25 to 39 in good health. Sequenced material: blood. CDR3: CGARGGDRDPWEQYF. Here the CDR3 DNA reads TGCGGTGCTAGAGGTGGGGACAGGGATCCGTGGGAGCAGTACTTC.